The next 26 T cell receptor beta chains were all read from a single sample in a study of spatial heterogeneity in lung cancer. TCRdb re-derived calls from the 5' RACE reads in MiXCR, one entry per CDR3 protein. The sample contains around 70,000 distinct CDR3 sequences, approximately 8.9% of which appear only once. This sample's time point: blood at routine non-recurrence follow-up after resection. The sequencing here drew on PBMCs, taken at follow-up. All receptors derive from a female donor with early-stage non-small cell lung cancer.

This clonotype was detected many times. The chain joins TRBV12-3 or TRBV12-4 to TRBJ2-5; 9 bases align to TRBD1. The CDR3 runs 17 residues. Trimming removed 0 bases from V and 4 bases from J; junction bases left unmatched: 9. CDR3 bases: TGTGCCAGCAGTTTAGCCTGGGGACAGGGAGGGTTAGAGACCCAGTACTTC. This translates into CASSLAWGQGGLETQYF.

This clonotype was picked up a small number of times. V and J are TRBV12-3 or TRBV12-4 and TRBJ2-3; the match to TRBD2 covers 8 bases. V was pared by 6 bases and J by 4 bases, with 6 bases of the junction left unmatched. This CDR3 spans 14 amino acids. In DNA form, the CDR3 reads TGTGCCAGCAGAACCGGGACTAGTCCAGATACGCAGTATTTT. Protein sequence: CASRTGTSPDTQYF.

The chain employs TRBV7-3 and TRBJ2-3; D is unclear. This CDR3 is built from 12 residues. Germline V gene sequence: CDR1 SGHTA, CDR2 FQGTGA. The ends were cut back, 2 bases at V and 4 bases at J, with 4 bases in the middle. CDR3 region: CASSLLADTQYF. The CDR3, as DNA: TGTGCCAGCAGCTTATTGGCAGATACGCAGTATTTT.

Ten or more counts support this clonotype. The gene calls are TRBV5-1 and TRBJ2-7; TRBD2 matches 10 bases. The V segment lost 1 base and the J segment 1 base; nucleotides outside the gene matches: 11. Germline lookup yields CDR1 SGHRS and CDR2 YFSETQ. The CDR3 totals 18 residues. The CDR3 coding sequence is TGCGCCAGCAGCTTGTCTCAGTGGACTAGCGGCTTTTCCTACGAGCAGTACTTC. Translating it yields CASSLSQWTSGFSYEQYF. Using reference TRBV5-1 and TRBJ2-7 for the parts outside the CDR3, the full variable domain is KAGVTQTPRYLIKTRGQQVTLSCSPISGHRSVSWYQQTPGQGLQFLFEYFSETQRNKGNFPGRFSGRQFSNSRSEMNVSTLELGDSALYLCASSLSQWTSGFSYEQYFGPGTRLTVT.

This clonotype is a singleton in its sample. This chain joins TRBV15 and TRBJ1-1, with D unclear. Germline values: CDR1 LNHNV, CDR2 YYDKDF (reference sequence). CDR3 length equals 15 residues. V shed 5 bases and J shed 7 bases, with 20 bases lying between them. The CDR3 coding sequence is TGTGCCACCAGCCCTCGGGGTAGGACTGGGCGTGAAGCTTTCTTT. It specifies CATSPRGRTGREAFF.

There are many counts of this clonotype. The chain links TRBV11-2 to TRBJ2-3; 7 bases match TRBD2. With V trimmed by 2 bases and J by 4 bases, 3 bases remained unmatched. Germline CDR1 SGHAT, CDR2 FQNNGV. The length of the CDR3 is 14 residues. The CDR3 bases are TGTGCCAGCAGCTTAAGTGGGAGGGCAGATACGCAGTATTTT. Residues: CASSLSGRADTQYF.

This clonotype showed up many times. The V and J genes are TRBV7-2 and TRBJ2-1; either TRBD1 or TRBD2 may fit D (5 bases each). The V gene lost 1 base and the J gene lost 5 bases, with 12 bases spanning the gap. CDR1 SGHTA and CDR2 FQGNSA come from the germline V gene. There are 15 residues in the CDR3. The CDR3 nucleotides read TGTGCCAGCAGCTTAGGTGGGACCCTAGACAATGAGCAGTTCTTC. The encoded protein is CASSLGGTLDNEQFF.

This clonotype came up many times. The J gene is TRBJ2-7, the V gene TRBV12-5; 10 bases are a match to TRBD1. The V gene's germline CDR1 is LGHNT and CDR2 FRNRAP. The CDR3 consists of 14 residues. V lost 3 bases to trimming and J lost 3 bases; unmatched junction nucleotides: 2. CDR3 bases: TGTGCTAGTGGTTTCGGGACAGGGGTCTACGAGCAGTACTTC. Translating gives CASGFGTGVYEQYF.

This clonotype occurred many times. Sequence at one end of the junction differs from germline and may be a read error. The V call is TRBV7-7, the J call TRBJ2-2; 11 bases line up with TRBD2. Germline V gene data show CDR1 as SSHAT and CDR2 as FNYEAQ (reference sequence). This CDR3 has 19 amino acids. Written as DNA, the CDR3 is TGTGCTAGCAGCTCTAGACTAGCGGGGAGCCTTACGAACACCGGGGAGCTGTTTTTT. As protein: CASSSRLAGSLTNTGELFF. Full variable domain (remainder filled in from reference TRBV7-7 and TRBJ2-2): GAGVSQSPRYKVTKRGQDVTLRCDPISSHATLYWYQQALGQGPEFLTYFNYEAQPDKSGLPSDRFSAERPEGSISTLTIQRTEQRDSAMYRCASSSRLAGSLTNTGELFFGEGSRLTVL.

At least ten counts were recorded for this clonotype. This chain links TRBV12-3 or TRBV12-4 with TRBJ2-3, with 7 nucleotides matching TRBD2. Germline trimming cut 7 bases from V and 8 bases from J; bases unmatched to any gene: 6. The CDR3 runs to 12 residues. CDR3 loop: CASNRAGTTQYF. CDR3 in DNA: TGTGCCAGCAATAGAGCGGGAACTACGCAGTATTTT.

This sequence joins TRBV12-3 or TRBV12-4 and TRBJ2-2, with 9 bases fitting TRBD1. The junction had 9 bases not matched to a gene; V was cut back by 7 bases and J by 6 bases. The CDR3 sequence is 15 residues long. This chain's CDR3 is CASTPWTGAAGELFF. CDR3 sequence (DNA): TGTGCCAGCACTCCATGGACAGGGGCAGCCGGGGAGCTGTTTTTT.

This clonotype has a handful of counts. V is TRBV7-2 and J is TRBJ1-5; D remains unclear. Trimming took 2 bases from V and 0 from J, leaving 8 bases between them. There are 15 residues in the CDR3. Germline CDR1 is SGHTA and CDR2 is FQGNSA. CDR3 region: CASSLYTYSNQPQHF. For the CDR3, the DNA is TGTGCCAGCAGCTTATATACCTATAGCAATCAGCCCCAGCATTTT.

This clonotype occurred many times. The chain has TRBV27 and TRBJ1-2, with a weak D call TRBD1 (5 bases). V was trimmed by 6 bases and J by 4 bases, leaving 18 bases between them. Germline V gene lookup returns CDR1 MNHEY and CDR2 SMNVEV (reference sequence). The CDR3 is 15 amino acids. The CDR3 sequence is CASRSFVEGIYGYTF. The CDR3 bases are TGTGCCAGCAGAAGTTTCGTAGAGGGGATCTATGGCTACACCTTC.

This clonotype showed up many times. The V and J genes are TRBV3-1 and TRBJ1-1; the match to TRBD1 covers 7 bases. V dropped 7 bases and J dropped 1; count of bases not matched to a gene: 9. Looked up from germline, CDR1 is LGHDT and CDR2 is YNNKEL (reference sequence). This CDR3 region has 15 residues. CDR3 sequence: CASNFGQEPNTEAFF. The CDR3 coding sequence is TGTGCCAGCAACTTCGGACAGGAGCCGAACACTGAAGCTTTCTTT.

The table lists this clonotype with a few counts. The rearrangement joins TRBV20-1 to TRBJ2-7; D is uncertain. CDR1 is DFQATT and CDR2 is SNEGSKA in the germline V gene (reference sequence). This CDR3 is 13 amino acids long. V was trimmed by 3 bases and J by 2 bases, leaving 11 bases between them. The CDR3 region is CSARRRSTYEQYF. The CDR3 nucleotides are TGCAGTGCTAGGCGTCGGAGTACCTACGAGCAGTACTTC.

This clonotype was recorded at least ten times. The J gene is TRBJ1-5, the V gene TRBV9, with 7 nucleotides matching TRBD1. Germline V lookup: CDR1 SGDLS, CDR2 YYNGEE. Germline trimming cut 6 bases from V and 2 bases from J; bases unmatched to any gene: 11. The CDR3 consists of 16 residues. CDR3 sequence (DNA): TGTGCCAGCACCCCTGGTATTGGGACAGGCAATCAGCCCCAGCATTTT. Translation gives CASTPGIGTGNQPQHF.

The rearrangement links TRBV27 to TRBJ1-5; no clear D gene. CDR3 length: 13 amino acids. Germline V lookup: CDR1 MNHEY, CDR2 SMNVEV (reference sequence). V dropped 3 bases and J dropped 3 bases, with 6 bases sitting between them. Here the CDR3 DNA reads TGTGCCAGCAGTTTCCAGATCAATCAGCCCCAGCATTTT. This gives the protein CASSFQINQPQHF.

The V gene is TRBV9, the J gene TRBJ1-4, with D tentatively TRBD1 (6 bases). Germline V gene sequence: CDR1 SGDLS, CDR2 YYNGEE. This CDR3 comprises 15 residues. The V gene lost 2 bases and the J gene lost 8 bases, with 16 bases spanning the gap. CDR3 DNA: TGTGCCAGCAGCGTCGGCCAGGGGTTCGGGGAAAAACTGTTTTTT. Translating it yields CASSVGQGFGEKLFF.

Ten or more counts support this clonotype. CDR3 coding DNA: TGTGCCAGTAGTCGCGATTACGAGCAGTACTTC. This gives the protein CASSRDYEQYF. The chain carries TRBV19 and TRBJ2-7; D not certain. Trimming pared 5 bases from V and 4 bases from J, leaving 6 bases between. Germline lookup yields CDR1 LNHDA and CDR2 SQIVND (reference sequence). The CDR3 is made up of 11 amino acids.

The rearrangement links TRBV27 to TRBJ2-1; D not certain. CDR1 is MNHEY and CDR2 is SMNVEV in the germline V gene (reference sequence). The V and J ends lost 2 bases and 0 bases respectively, with 11 bases between them. The CDR3 loop spans 16 amino acids. The CDR3 loop is CASSLELPSSYNEQFF. The CDR3 region has the DNA TGTGCCAGCAGTTTAGAACTTCCCAGCTCCTACAATGAGCAGTTCTTC.

As to this clonotype: Possible read error: a much larger clone is one base away. This chain joins TRBV5-1 and TRBJ2-7, with TRBD1 as a possible D gene (6 bases). V shed 3 bases and J shed 2 bases, with 15 bases lying between them. The CDR3 has 15 amino acids. Germline assignment: CDR1 SGHRS and CDR2 YFSETQ. CDR3 in DNA: TGCGCCAGCAGCTGGGGACAATTTGGGACCTACGAGCAGTACTTC. This codes for CASSWGQFGTYEQYF.

This clonotype has at least ten counts. The chain combines TRBV7-3 with TRBJ1-1; D remains ambiguous. Germline CDR1 SGHTA, CDR2 FQGTGA. CDR3 length: 13 residues. Trimming removed 2 bases at V and 2 bases at J, with 6 bases between. In nucleotides, the CDR3 is TGTGCCAGCAGCTTAGATTCTAACACTGAAGCTTTCTTT. As protein: CASSLDSNTEAFF.

This clonotype has at least ten counts. The V gene is TRBV6-6, the J gene TRBJ2-7, with D maybe TRBD1 (5 bases). The CDR3 sequence is 12 residues long. Trimming shortened V by 2 bases and J by 6 bases, and 8 bases separated the two germline ends. CDR1 and CDR2 (germline): MNHNY, SVGAGI (reference sequence). The CDR3 region is CASSYGAVEQYF. As DNA, the CDR3 is TGTGCCAGCAGTTACGGGGCTGTCGAGCAGTACTTC.

In this sample, this clonotype turned up a few times. V is TRBV5-1 and J is TRBJ1-1, with D uncertain. Trimming stripped 5 bases from V and 5 bases from J, with 16 bases between. This CDR3 is built from 14 residues. Germline values: CDR1 SGHRS, CDR2 YFSETQ. CDR3 coding DNA: TGCGCCAGCAGTCGTGAGGCCCTCGGGACTGAAGCTTTCTTT. This encodes CASSREALGTEAFF.

This clonotype has ten or more counts. The chain links TRBV30 to TRBJ2-5, with 7 bases aligning to TRBD1. J lost 1 base, V lost 1 base, and 6 bases had no gene match. Germline V lookup: CDR1 GTSNPN, CDR2 SVGIG (reference sequence). The CDR3 is 15 residues long. The CDR3 bases are TGTGCCTGGAGTGGAACCGGGACAGCCCAAGAGACCCAGTACTTC. Translated, it gives CAWSGTGTAQETQYF.

This clonotype occurred a few times. This chain connects TRBV7-9 to TRBJ2-7; unclear D gene. The V gene lost 2 bases and the J gene lost 2 bases, with 10 bases spanning the gap. CDR3 length: 14 residues. The germline V gene encodes CDR1 SEHNR and CDR2 FQNEAQ (reference sequence). CDR3 sequence: CASSLTGGAYEQYF. The DNA for the CDR3 is TGTGCCAGCAGCTTAACTGGTGGGGCCTACGAGCAGTACTTC.